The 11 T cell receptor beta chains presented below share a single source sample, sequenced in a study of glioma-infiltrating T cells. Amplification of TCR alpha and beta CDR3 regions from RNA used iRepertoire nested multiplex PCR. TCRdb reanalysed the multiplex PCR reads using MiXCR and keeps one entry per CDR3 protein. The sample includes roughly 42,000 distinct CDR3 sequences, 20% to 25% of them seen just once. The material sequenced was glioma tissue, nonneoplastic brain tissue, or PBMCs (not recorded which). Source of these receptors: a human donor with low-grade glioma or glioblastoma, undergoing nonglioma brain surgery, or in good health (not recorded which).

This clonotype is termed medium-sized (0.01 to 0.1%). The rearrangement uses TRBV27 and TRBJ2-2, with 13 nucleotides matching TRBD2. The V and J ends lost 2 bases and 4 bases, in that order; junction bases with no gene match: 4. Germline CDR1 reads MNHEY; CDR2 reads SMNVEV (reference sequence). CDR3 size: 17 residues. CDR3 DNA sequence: TGTGCCAGCAGTTTACTCCGACTAGCGGGGGGCACCGGGGAGCTGTTTTTT. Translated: CASSLLRLAGGTGELFF.

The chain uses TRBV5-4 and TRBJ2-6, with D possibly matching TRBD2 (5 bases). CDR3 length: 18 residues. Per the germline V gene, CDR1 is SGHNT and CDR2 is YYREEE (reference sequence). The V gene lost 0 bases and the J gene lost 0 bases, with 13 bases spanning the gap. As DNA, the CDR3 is TGTGCCAGCAGCTTGGTGGGAGAGGGCACCTCTGGGGCCAACGTCCTGACTTTC. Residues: CASSLVGEGTSGANVLTF.

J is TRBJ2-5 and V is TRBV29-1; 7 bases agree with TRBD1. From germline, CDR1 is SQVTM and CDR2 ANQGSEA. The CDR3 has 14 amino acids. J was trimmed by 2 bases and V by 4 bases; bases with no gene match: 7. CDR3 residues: CSVGRGTAQETQYF. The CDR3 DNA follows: TGCAGCGTTGGCCGAGGGACAGCACAAGAGACCCAGTACTTC.

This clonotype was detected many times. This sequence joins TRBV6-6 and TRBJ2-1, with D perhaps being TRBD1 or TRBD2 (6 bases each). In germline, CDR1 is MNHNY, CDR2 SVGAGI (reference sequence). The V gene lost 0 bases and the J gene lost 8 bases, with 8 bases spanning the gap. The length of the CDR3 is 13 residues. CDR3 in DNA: TGTGCCAGCAGTTACTCGAGGGGGGATGAGCAGTTCTTC. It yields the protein CASSYSRGDEQFF.

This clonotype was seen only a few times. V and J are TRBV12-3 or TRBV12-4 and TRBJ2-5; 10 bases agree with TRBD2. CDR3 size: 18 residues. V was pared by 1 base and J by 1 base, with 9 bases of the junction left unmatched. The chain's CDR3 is CASSLGPGSGRTQETQYF. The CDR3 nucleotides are TGTGCCAGCAGTTTAGGGCCGGGTAGCGGGAGGACCCAAGAGACCCAGTACTTC.

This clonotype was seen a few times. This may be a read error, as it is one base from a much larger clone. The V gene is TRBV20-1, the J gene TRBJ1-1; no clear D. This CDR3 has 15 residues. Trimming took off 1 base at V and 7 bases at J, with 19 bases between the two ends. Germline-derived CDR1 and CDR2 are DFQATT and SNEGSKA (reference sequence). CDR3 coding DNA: TGCAGTGCTAGAGGTATGAGGAAAGGTCAGAATGAAGCTTTCTTT. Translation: CSARGMRKGQNEAFF.

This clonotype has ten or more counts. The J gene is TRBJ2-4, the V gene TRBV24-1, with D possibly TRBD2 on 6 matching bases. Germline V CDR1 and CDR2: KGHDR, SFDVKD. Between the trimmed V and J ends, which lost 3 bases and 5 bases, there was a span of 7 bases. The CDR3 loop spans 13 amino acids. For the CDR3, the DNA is TGTGCCACCAGTGATGGAGGGGAAAACATTCAGTACTTC. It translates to CATSDGGENIQYF.

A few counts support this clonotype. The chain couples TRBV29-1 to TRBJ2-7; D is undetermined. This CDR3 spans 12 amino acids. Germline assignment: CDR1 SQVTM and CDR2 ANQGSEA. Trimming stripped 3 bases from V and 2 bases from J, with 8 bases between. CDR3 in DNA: TGCAGCGTTGAGGCTGGGGCCTACGAGCAGTACTTC. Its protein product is CSVEAGAYEQYF.

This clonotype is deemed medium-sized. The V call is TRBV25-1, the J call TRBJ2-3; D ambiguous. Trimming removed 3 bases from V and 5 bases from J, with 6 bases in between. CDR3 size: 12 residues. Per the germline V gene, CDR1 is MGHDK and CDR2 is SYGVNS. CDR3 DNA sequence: TGTGCCAGCAGTGACAACGGAGATACGCAGTATTTT. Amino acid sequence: CASSDNGDTQYF.

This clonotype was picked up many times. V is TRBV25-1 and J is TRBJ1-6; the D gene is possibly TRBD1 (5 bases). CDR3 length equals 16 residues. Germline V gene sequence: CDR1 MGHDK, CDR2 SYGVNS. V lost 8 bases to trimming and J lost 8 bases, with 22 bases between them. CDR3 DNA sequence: TGTGCCAGCTCTCCCCTTGGGGGGGTAGTAGATTCACCCCTCCACTTT. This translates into CASSPLGGVVDSPLHF.

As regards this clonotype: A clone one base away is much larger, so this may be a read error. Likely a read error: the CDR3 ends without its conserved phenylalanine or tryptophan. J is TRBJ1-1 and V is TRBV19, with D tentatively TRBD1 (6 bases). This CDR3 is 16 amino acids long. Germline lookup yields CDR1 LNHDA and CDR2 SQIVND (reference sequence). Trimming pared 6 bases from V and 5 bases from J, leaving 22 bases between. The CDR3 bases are TGTGCCAGTAGCACCCAGGGTGGAGGGGGGATAACTGAAGCTTTCCTT. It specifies CASSTQGGGGITEAFL.